This paragraph reports one T cell receptor (beta chain). Its target is not known. The source of the sample is a study of vaccination and CD4 T cells after COVID-19. Across the whole study: The cells in question were stimulated using overlapping spike peptides derived from SARS-CoV-2, HCoV-NL63, HCoV-OC43 and HCoV-229E.

The Oncomine TCR Beta short-read assay sequenced DNA from cultured CD4+ T cells. TCRdb re-analysed the PCR reads in MiXCR, keeping a single row per CDR3 protein. This sample has approximately 8,100 distinct CDR3 sequences, with 40% to 65% found just once. Deletions cut 7 bases from V and 0 bases from J, with 14 bases between. The CDR3 runs 15 residues. Germline CDR1 SGHAT, CDR2 FQDESV (reference sequence). Treatment reported: roughly nine-day PBMC culture with coronavirus spike peptide pools or control peptides (ViraFEST assay). Following expansion of antigen-specific T cells with peptide pools, ViraFEST then sequenced TCRs. Notes on the study in general: Going from 21 to 38, median SARS-CoV-2-reactive clonotypes did not rise significantly.

Sequencing was performed on CD4+ T cells from blood, cultured in vitro. The clonotype was recovered from a human donor who had recovered from COVID-19. V usage is TRBV11-1 and J usage is TRBJ2-3, with D hard to call. The CDR3 here is CASTWAATSTDTQYF. The CDR3 nucleotides are TGTGCCAGCACTTGGGCAGCTACTAGCACAGATACGCAGTATTTT.